This TCR beta chain was documented in a study of control samples from healthy donors and cancer patients. Germline-derived CDR1 and CDR2 are MNHEY and SVGAGI. The V and J ends lost 6 bases and 0 bases respectively, with 12 bases between them. The CDR3 has 15 amino acids. The method was immunoSEQ multiplex PCR; TCRdb's version includes in-frame clones alone and lacks a portion of them. The sample has roughly 100,000 clones; approximately 90% are singletons. The receptor was isolated from a young woman in good health. The V and J genes are TRBV6-5 and TRBJ1-3; D unclear. Sequenced sample: blood. As DNA, the CDR3 is TGTGCCAGCAGACAGACGGTCAGCTCTGGAAACACCATATATTTT. This encodes CASRQTVSSGNTIYF.